This TCR beta chain was observed in a study of shared clonotypes between healthy human individuals. Study-wide results and caveats: The genetic and exposure-history diversity represented was limited by few donors.

CD45RO-negative, CCR7-selected cells formed the naive CD8 fraction, which excluded terminally differentiated effector memory CD45RA+ cells. Every donor, a Caucasian adult, lived in Nashville, Tennessee. CDR3 length equals 14 residues. CDR1 GTSNPN and CDR2 SVGIG come from the germline V gene (reference sequence). V lost 3 bases and J lost 4, with 15 bases in between. Produced via immunoSEQ multiplex PCR; TCRdb's table is partial and in-frame only. The data contain roughly 2.1 million clones, about 92% of them singletons. With regard to this clone: No antigen is known for it.

This receptor was obtained from a man aged 18 to 35 in good health. Some clones in this sample may be carry-over from other donors' samples. Sample: naive CD8+ T cells from PBMCs. The chain uses TRBV30 and TRBJ1-1; tentative D call: TRBD1 (6 bases). This chain's CDR3 is CAWRSPGGSTEAFF. As DNA, the CDR3 is TGTGCCTGGAGGTCCCCTGGGGGCAGCACTGAAGCTTTCTTT.